Each of the 26 T cell receptor beta chains below was sequenced from the same sample in a study of blood T cell repertoires in COVID-19. The protocol was immunoSEQ multiplex PCR, while the TCRdb copy is restricted to in-frame clones and leaves out a portion. The table includes roughly 240,000 clones, roughly 79% detected once. Sequencing was performed on peripheral blood. These receptors were collected from a woman of 80 years or more with acute or convalescent COVID-19.

The V gene is TRBV7-3, the J gene TRBJ1-1; no definite D call. Trimming cost V 3 bases and J 1 base, with 6 bases left between them. This CDR3 is built from 13 residues. In germline, CDR1 is SGHTA, CDR2 FQGTGA. CDR3 DNA sequence: TGTGCCAGCAGCTTTGGCAGGAACACTGAAGCTTTCTTT. Translation: CASSFGRNTEAFF.

J is TRBJ2-1 and V is TRBV20-1; D possibly corresponds to TRBD1 (5 bases). The CDR3 covers 13 residues. Germline values: CDR1 DFQATT, CDR2 SNEGSKA (reference sequence). Trimming removed 3 bases from V and 7 bases from J, with 13 bases in between. CDR3 loop: CSASPQGGNEQFF. The CDR3 nucleotides read TGCAGTGCTAGTCCCCAGGGTGGGAATGAGCAGTTCTTC.

This chain joins TRBV2 and TRBJ1-1; D is undetermined. There are 15 residues in the CDR3. The V end lost 7 bases, the J end lost 1 base, and 16 bases lay between the germline ends. The germline V gene encodes CDR1 SNHLY and CDR2 FYNNEI. The chain's CDR3 is CASTPLTGSNTEAFF. The CDR3, as DNA: TGTGCCAGCACCCCCCTCACGGGGTCGAACACTGAAGCTTTCTTT.

This clone is a singleton in its sample. This sequence joins TRBV5-1 and TRBJ1-1, with 7 bases matching TRBD1. J gave up 2 bases and V 4 bases, and 5 bases lay outside the gene matches. The CDR3 covers 14 residues. Germline-derived CDR1 and CDR2 are SGHRS and YFSETQ. CDR3 sequence: CASSDQGGNTEAFF. CDR3 sequence (DNA): TGCGCCAGCAGCGACCAGGGGGGTAACACTGAAGCTTTCTTT. The variable domain in full, completed from reference TRBV5-1 and TRBJ1-1, reads KAGVTQTPRYLIKTRGQQVTLSCSPISGHRSVSWYQQTPGQGLQFLFEYFSETQRNKGNFPGRFSGRQFSNSRSEMNVSTLELGDSALYLCASSDQGGNTEAFFGQGTRLTVV.

The V and J genes are TRBV28 and TRBJ1-2; TRBD1 aligns across 7 bases. This CDR3 has 15 amino acids. The germline V gene has CDR1 MDHEN and CDR2 SYDVKM. Germline trimming cut 4 bases from V and 5 bases from J; bases unmatched to any gene: 10. In nucleotides, the CDR3 is TGTGCCAGCAGTTCCAGACAGGGTTTTCGGTATGGCTACACCTTC. Translation: CASSSRQGFRYGYTF.

V gene TRBV21-1 combines with J gene TRBJ2-7; the DNA was not compared with TRBD2, the D call given in the table. TRBV21-1 is an annotated pseudogene. This CDR3 has 17 residues. CDR3 residues: CASSKIQLAGVPYEQYF. In DNA, the CDR3 is TGTGCCAGCAGCAAAATCCAACTAGCGGGAGTGCCCTACGAGCAGTACTTC.

This clone was detected once. This chain joins TRBV18 and TRBJ2-5; no clear D. Deletions cut 0 bases from V and 0 bases from J, with 8 bases between. Germline CDR1 KGHSH, CDR2 LQKENI. CDR3 size: 15 residues. The CDR3 protein is CASSPPGSNQETQYF. The CDR3 DNA reads as TGTGCCAGCTCACCACCGGGCAGCAACCAAGAGACCCAGTACTTC.

Comments on this clone: At the DNA level, this CDR3 is encoded by other sequences in the same sample as well. The rearrangement joins TRBV5-1 to TRBJ1-2; weak D call: TRBD1 (5 bases). The CDR3 has 13 residues. CDR1 SGHRS and CDR2 YFSETQ come from the germline V gene. Trimming removed 0 bases from V and 2 bases from J, with 5 bases in between. CDR3 in DNA: TGCGCCAGCAGCTTGGGACAGAACTATGGCTACACCTTC. Protein product: CASSLGQNYGYTF.

The chain couples TRBV30 to TRBJ1-2; no reliable D call. CDR1 and CDR2 from the germline V gene are GTSNPN and SVGIG (reference sequence). The V end lost 3 bases, the J end lost 6 bases, and 8 bases lay between the germline ends. The CDR3 is 11 amino acids. The CDR3 nucleotides read TGTGCCTGGAGGACTGCCCATGGCTACACCTTC. It translates to CAWRTAHGYTF.

This clone appeared a single time. The V gene is TRBV30, the J gene TRBJ1-5, with D tentatively TRBD1 (5 bases). Deletions cut 0 bases from V and 1 base from J, with 7 bases between. Germline V gene lookup returns CDR1 GTSNPN and CDR2 SVGIG (reference sequence). The CDR3 length is 14 residues. Written as DNA, the CDR3 is TGTGCCTGGAGTGTATGGGGCAGCAATCAGCCCCAGCATTTT. It translates to CAWSVWGSNQPQHF.

Notes on this clone: Other DNA sequences in the same sample also yield this CDR3. The genes are TRBV10-3 and TRBJ2-2; 7 bases are shared with TRBD2. Germline CDR1 reads ENHRY; CDR2 reads SYGVKD. This CDR3 contains 14 residues. Trimming took 3 bases from V and 3 from J; bases not matched to a gene: 1. The CDR3 nucleotides are TGTGCCATCAGTGACGCGGGGGACACCGGGGAGCTGTTTTTT. Amino acid sequence: CAISDAGDTGELFF.

This clone was picked up a small number of times. The rearrangement uses TRBV28 and TRBJ1-1, with a tentative D call TRBD1 (5 bases). CDR3 size: 15 residues. The V gene lost 5 bases and the J gene lost 11 bases, with 24 bases spanning the gap. Germline CDR1 MDHEN, CDR2 SYDVKM. The CDR3: CASSIQAHQGKDAFF. CDR3 nucleotide sequence: TGTGCCAGCAGTATCCAGGCCCATCAGGGAAAGGATGCTTTCTTT.

This chain links TRBV10-3 with TRBJ2-5, with 12 nucleotides matching TRBD2. Germline lookup yields CDR1 ENHRY and CDR2 SYGVKD. V was pared by 4 bases and J by 5 bases, with 2 bases of the junction left unmatched. The CDR3 loop spans 14 amino acids. CDR3 region: CAISVTSGRETQYF. The CDR3 DNA sequence: TGTGCCATCAGTGTAACTAGCGGGAGGGAGACCCAGTACTTC.

V and J are TRBV3-1 (or the pseudogene TRBV3-2) and TRBJ2-5; D might be TRBD1 (7 bases). The CDR3 sequence is 14 residues long. With 4 bases removed from V and 1 base from J, the gap between germline ends came to 10 bases. Germline V gives CDR1 LGHDT, CDR2 YNNKEL (reference sequence). The chain's CDR3 is CASSPGGSQETQYF. The CDR3 DNA follows: TGTGCCAGCAGCCCAGGGGGGTCCCAAGAGACCCAGTACTTC.

V is TRBV9 and J is TRBJ2-3; D is unresolved. Germline assignment: CDR1 SGDLS and CDR2 YYNGEE. Trimming shortened V by 1 base and J by 3 bases, and 12 bases separated the two germline ends. This CDR3 region has 15 residues. The CDR3, as DNA: TGTGCCAGCAGCGTAAATATAGGCGGTACAGATACGCAGTATTTT. This encodes CASSVNIGGTDTQYF.

This chain joins TRBV6-5 and TRBJ2-5; perhaps TRBD1 as D (5 bases). The length of the CDR3 is 14 residues. The V gene lost 0 bases and the J gene lost 4 bases, with 9 bases spanning the gap. Germline loops: CDR1 MNHEY, CDR2 SVGAGI. The CDR3 coding sequence is TGTGCCAGCAGTTACTCGCCAGGGCCAGAGACCCAGTACTTC. It codes for CASSYSPGPETQYF.

The chain couples TRBV4-1 to TRBJ1-2; 10 bases are a match to TRBD1. The junction had 4 bases not matched to a gene; V was cut back by 0 bases and J by 6 bases. Germline loops: CDR1 MGHRA, CDR2 YSYEKL. The CDR3 sequence is 15 residues long. The CDR3 nucleotides are TGCGCCAGCAGCCAAGATAGGGGACAGGGGCATGGCTACACCTTC. Its protein product is CASSQDRGQGHGYTF.

The chain carries TRBV7-9 and TRBJ1-1; unclear D gene. CDR1 is SEHNR and CDR2 is FQNEAQ in the germline V gene (reference sequence). V lost 5 bases to trimming and J lost 0 bases, with 10 bases between them. This CDR3 has 14 amino acids. CDR3 bases: TGTGCCAGCAGCCCGCTAAACCTGAACACTGAAGCTTTCTTT. Protein product: CASSPLNLNTEAFF. The full variable domain, with the rest looked up from reference TRBV7-9 and TRBJ1-1, is DTGVSQNPRHKITKRGQNVTFRCDPISEHNRLYWYRQTLGQGPEFLTYFQNEAQLEKSRLLSDRFSAERPKGSFSTLEIQRTEQGDSAMYLCASSPLNLNTEAFFGQGTRLTVV.

The CDR3 DNA reads TGTGCCAGTAGTAAAGCCGTTCCGAACACCGGGGAGCTGTTTTTT. This codes for CASSKAVPNTGELFF. The V gene is TRBV19, the J gene TRBJ2-2; D is undetermined. Trimming shortened V by 4 bases and J by 0 bases, and 9 bases separated the two germline ends. The length of the CDR3 is 15 residues. Germline loops: CDR1 LNHDA, CDR2 SQIVND (reference sequence).

The chain couples TRBV4-2 to TRBJ2-2; D is undetermined. Germline V gives CDR1 LGHNA, CDR2 YNFKEQ. The CDR3 has 17 amino acids. V was cut by 1 base and J by 0 bases, with 12 bases left in between. The CDR3, as DNA: TGTGCCAGCAGCCAAGGTCTTTTCAGAACGAACACCGGGGAGCTGTTTTTT. It encodes CASSQGLFRTNTGELFF.

The V call is TRBV7-3, the J call TRBJ2-1, with 7 bases that match TRBD2. Germline values: CDR1 SGHTA, CDR2 FQGTGA. The ends lost 1 base at V and 8 bases at J; junction bases unmatched: 8. The CDR3 is made up of 15 amino acids. CDR3 nucleotides: TGTGCCAGCAGCTTAATTTGGACTAGAGAACATGAGCAGTTCTTC. This sequence encodes CASSLIWTREHEQFF.

The chain joins TRBV6-1 to TRBJ2-7; 8 bases fit TRBD1. The CDR3 covers 15 residues. V lost 3 bases, J lost 1 base, and 5 bases stayed unmatched. Germline V gene lookup returns CDR1 MNHNS and CDR2 SASEGT. Here the CDR3 reads CASSEMDRASYEQYF. CDR3 bases: TGTGCCAGCAGTGAGATGGACAGGGCGTCCTACGAGCAGTACTTC.

The chain is built from TRBV14 and TRBJ2-2; TRBD2 is a possible D gene (6 bases). Germline CDR1 is SGHDN and CDR2 is FVKESK. The CDR3 sequence is 15 residues long. Trimming took off 4 bases at V and 1 base at J, with 10 bases between the two ends. DNA of the CDR3: TGTGCCAGCAGCCGGGACTTAGTGAACACCGGGGAGCTGTTTTTT. This codes for CASSRDLVNTGELFF.

The chain uses TRBV30 and TRBJ2-7; 8 bases align to TRBD2. V lost 3 bases to trimming and J lost 4 bases; unmatched junction nucleotides: 11. The CDR3 is 15 amino acids. Germline CDR1 GTSNPN, CDR2 SVGIG (reference sequence). The CDR3 region is CAWRGSGIIGYEQYF. CDR3 DNA sequence: TGTGCCTGGAGGGGTAGCGGGATAATAGGTTACGAGCAGTACTTC.

DNA for the CDR3: TGTGCCAGCAGCACCGGGGGATGGGTTGAAGGCTACACCTTC. Amino acid sequence: CASSTGGWVEGYTF. The chain uses TRBV28 and TRBJ1-2; tentatively, D is TRBD1 (5 bases). The germline V and J ends were trimmed by 6 bases and 8 bases, with 19 bases remaining between them. This CDR3 region has 14 residues. The germline V gene has CDR1 MDHEN and CDR2 SYDVKM.

This clone was detected once. V and J are TRBV27 and TRBJ2-5; tentative D call: TRBD1 (5 bases). The CDR3 is 13 residues long. V was shortened by 2 bases and J by 5 bases, with 9 bases between the two germline ends. Germline CDR1 MNHEY, CDR2 SMNVEV (reference sequence). The CDR3 here is CASSLRGGETQYF. CDR3 coding DNA: TGTGCCAGCAGTTTAAGGGGTGGCGAGACCCAGTACTTC.